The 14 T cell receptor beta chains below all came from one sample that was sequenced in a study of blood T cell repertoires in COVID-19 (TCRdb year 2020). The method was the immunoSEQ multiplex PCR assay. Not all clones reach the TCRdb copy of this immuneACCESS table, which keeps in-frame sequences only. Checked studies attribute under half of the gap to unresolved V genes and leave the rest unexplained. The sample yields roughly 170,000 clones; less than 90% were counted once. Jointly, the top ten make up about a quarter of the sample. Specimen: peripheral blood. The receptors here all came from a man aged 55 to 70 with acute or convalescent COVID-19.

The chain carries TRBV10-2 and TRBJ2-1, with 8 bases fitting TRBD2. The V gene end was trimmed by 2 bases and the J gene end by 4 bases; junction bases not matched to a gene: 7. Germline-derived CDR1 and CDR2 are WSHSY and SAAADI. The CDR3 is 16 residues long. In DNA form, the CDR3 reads TGCGCCAGCAGTGAGCTTAGCGGGATTTTATACAATGAGCAGTTCTTC. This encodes CASSELSGILYNEQFF.

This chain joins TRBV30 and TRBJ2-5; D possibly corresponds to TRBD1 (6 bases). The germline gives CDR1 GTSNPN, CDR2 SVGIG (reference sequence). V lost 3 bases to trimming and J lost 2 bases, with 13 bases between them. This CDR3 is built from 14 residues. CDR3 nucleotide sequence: TGTGCCTGGAGGGGAACAGGGTTTCAAGAGACCCAGTACTTC. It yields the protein CAWRGTGFQETQYF.

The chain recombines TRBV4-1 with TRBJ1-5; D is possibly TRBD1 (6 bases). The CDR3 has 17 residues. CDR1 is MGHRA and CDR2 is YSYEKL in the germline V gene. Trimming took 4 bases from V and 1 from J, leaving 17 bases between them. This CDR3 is CASSPRGGGGSNQPQHF. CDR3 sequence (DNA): TGCGCCAGCAGCCCGAGGGGGGGCGGCGGAAGCAATCAGCCCCAGCATTTT.

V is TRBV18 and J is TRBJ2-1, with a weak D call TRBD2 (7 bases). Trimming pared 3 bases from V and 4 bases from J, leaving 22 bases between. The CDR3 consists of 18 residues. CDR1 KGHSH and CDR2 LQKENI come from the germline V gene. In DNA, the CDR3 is TGTGCCAGCTCACCCATTGCACAGGGAGGGGGAGGTTACAATGAGCAGTTCTTC. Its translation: CASSPIAQGGGGYNEQFF.

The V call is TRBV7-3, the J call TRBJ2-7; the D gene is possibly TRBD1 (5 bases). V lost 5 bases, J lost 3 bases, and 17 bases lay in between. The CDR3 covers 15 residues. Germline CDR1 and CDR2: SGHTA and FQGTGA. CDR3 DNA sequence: TGTGCCAGCAGCCCAAGGGCAGGGCCGAGCTACGAGCAGTACTTC. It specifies CASSPRAGPSYEQYF.

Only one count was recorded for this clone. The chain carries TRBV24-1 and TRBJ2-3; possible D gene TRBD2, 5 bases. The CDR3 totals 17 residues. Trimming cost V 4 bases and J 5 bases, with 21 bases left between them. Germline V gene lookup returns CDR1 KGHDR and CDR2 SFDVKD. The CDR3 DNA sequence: TGTGCCACCAGTGACCCCTTTGAAACGGGCGCGGGAGATACGCAGTATTTT. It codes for CATSDPFETGAGDTQYF.

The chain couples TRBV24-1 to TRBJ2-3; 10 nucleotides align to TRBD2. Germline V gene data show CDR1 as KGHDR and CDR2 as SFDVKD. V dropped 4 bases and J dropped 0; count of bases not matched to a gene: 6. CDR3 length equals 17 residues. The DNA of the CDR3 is TGTGCCACCAGTGACCCTCTAGCGGGAGAGAGCACAGATACGCAGTATTTT. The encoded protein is CATSDPLAGESTDTQYF.

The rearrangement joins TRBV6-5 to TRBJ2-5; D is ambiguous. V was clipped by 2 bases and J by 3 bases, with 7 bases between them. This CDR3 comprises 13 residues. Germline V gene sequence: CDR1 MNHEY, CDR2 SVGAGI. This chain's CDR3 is CASSYRREETQYF. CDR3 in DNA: TGTGCCAGCAGTTACCGGAGAGAAGAGACCCAGTACTTC.

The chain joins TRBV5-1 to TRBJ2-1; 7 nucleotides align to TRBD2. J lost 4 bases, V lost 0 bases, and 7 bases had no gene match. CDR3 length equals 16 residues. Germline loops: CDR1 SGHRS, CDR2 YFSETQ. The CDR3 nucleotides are TGCGCCAGCAGCTTGGGGTACGGGGGGTCATACAATGAGCAGTTCTTC. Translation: CASSLGYGGSYNEQFF. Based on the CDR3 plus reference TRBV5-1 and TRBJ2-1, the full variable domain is KAGVTQTPRYLIKTRGQQVTLSCSPISGHRSVSWYQQTPGQGLQFLFEYFSETQRNKGNFPGRFSGRQFSNSRSEMNVSTLELGDSALYLCASSLGYGGSYNEQFFGPGTRLTVL.

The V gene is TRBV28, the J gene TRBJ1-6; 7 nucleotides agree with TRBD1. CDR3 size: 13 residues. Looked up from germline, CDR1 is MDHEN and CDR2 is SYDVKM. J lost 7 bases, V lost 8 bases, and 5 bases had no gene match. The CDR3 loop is CASRDSNNSPLHF. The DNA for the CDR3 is TGTGCCAGCCGGGACAGTAACAATTCACCCCTCCACTTT.

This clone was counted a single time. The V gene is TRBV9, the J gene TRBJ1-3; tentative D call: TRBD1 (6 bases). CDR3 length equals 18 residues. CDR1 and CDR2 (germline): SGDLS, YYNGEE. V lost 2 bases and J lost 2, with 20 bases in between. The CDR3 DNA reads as TGTGCCAGCAGCGTCCTCGGACAGCAGGGGCCCCCTGGAAACACCATATATTTT. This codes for CASSVLGQQGPPGNTIYF.

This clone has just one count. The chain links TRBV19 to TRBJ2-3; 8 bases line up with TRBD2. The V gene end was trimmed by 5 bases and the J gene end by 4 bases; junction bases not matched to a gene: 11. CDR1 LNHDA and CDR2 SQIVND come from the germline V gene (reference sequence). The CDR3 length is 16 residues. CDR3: CASSSRGGSSADTQYF. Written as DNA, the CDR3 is TGTGCCAGTAGTTCCCGGGGGGGGAGTTCCGCAGATACGCAGTATTTT.

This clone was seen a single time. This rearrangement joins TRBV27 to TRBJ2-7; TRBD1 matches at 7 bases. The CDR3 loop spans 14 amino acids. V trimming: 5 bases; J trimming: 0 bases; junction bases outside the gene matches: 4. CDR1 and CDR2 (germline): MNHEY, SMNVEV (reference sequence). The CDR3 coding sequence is TGTGCCAGCAGTCCATACAGGGGCTCCTACGAGCAGTACTTC. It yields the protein CASSPYRGSYEQYF.

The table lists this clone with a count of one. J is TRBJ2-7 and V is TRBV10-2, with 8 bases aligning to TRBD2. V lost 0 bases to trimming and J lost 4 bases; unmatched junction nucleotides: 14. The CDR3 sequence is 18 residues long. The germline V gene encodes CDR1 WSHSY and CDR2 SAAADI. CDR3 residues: CASSESLAGGSWGYEQYV. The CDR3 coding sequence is TGCGCCAGCAGTGAGTCGCTGGCGGGGGGCTCCTGGGGATACGAGCAGTACGTC.